This T cell receptor beta chain appears in the sequencing data of a study of blood T cell repertoires in COVID-19. In the authors' methods: Reference gene primer amplification in the assay estimated nucleated cell counts. Assay used: immunoSEQ multiplex PCR; TCRdb lists only in-frame clones, some missing. The V and J calls and clone size come from that table; D and trimming were worked out from the DNA. The top ten clones hold roughly 19% of a sample with tens of thousands of clones, over 70% of them seen once. The CDR3 runs 15 residues. CDR1 is SEHNR, CDR2 FQNEAQ, per germline (reference sequence). V lost 2 bases and J lost 2, with 10 bases in between.

The chain is built from TRBV7-9 and TRBJ1-5; D is unresolved. The clonotype was recovered from a man between 65 and 80 years old with acute or convalescent COVID-19. What was sequenced was peripheral blood. The CDR3 DNA reads TGTGCCAGCAGCTTAAGCGGTGAGGGCAATCAGCCCCAGCATTTT. Translating gives CASSLSGEGNQPQHF.